The 12 T cell receptor beta chains in this list originate from one sample, sequenced in a study of T cells in Graves' hyperthyroidism and ophthalmopathy. There were TCR beta CDR3 regions amplified from RNA transcripts. HTBI primers were employed in a first-round RT-PCR of the TCR CDR3. In TCRdb, the multiplex PCR reads were re-called with MiXCR into one record per CDR3 protein. The table records some 510,000 distinct CDR3 sequences, 20% of them present only once. Sequencing input: blood. Source of these receptors: a man aged 18 to 29 with Graves' hyperthyroidism.

This clonotype turned up a few times. V usage is TRBV6-5 and J usage is TRBJ2-5, with D tentatively TRBD1 (6 bases). Trimming removed 4 bases at V and 4 bases at J, with 13 bases between. The CDR3 length is 14 residues. Germline lookup yields CDR1 MNHEY and CDR2 SVGAGI. CDR3 in amino acids: CASSSGTPRETQYF. The CDR3 DNA is TGTGCCAGCAGTTCCGGGACACCCCGAGAGACCCAGTACTTC.

This clonotype was seen only a few times. V and J are TRBV20-1 and TRBJ1-5, with D possibly being TRBD1 (5 bases). This CDR3 region has 17 residues. Germline V gives CDR1 DFQATT, CDR2 SNEGSKA (reference sequence). The ends were cut back, 3 bases at V and 0 bases at J, with 18 bases in the middle. CDR3 sequence: CSARPRANFFSNQPQHF. The CDR3 DNA follows: TGCAGTGCTAGGCCCAGGGCCAATTTTTTTAGCAATCAGCCCCAGCATTTT.

Ten or more counts support this clonotype. The chain employs TRBV19 and TRBJ2-7; 9 bases match TRBD1. Germline V CDR1 and CDR2: LNHDA, SQIVND (reference sequence). Trimming at V came to 6 bases and at J to 5 bases, leaving 8 bases not matched to a gene. The CDR3 has 14 residues. CDR3 bases: TGTGCCAGTAGCCCGACAGGGGGAATCCACGAGCAGTACTTC. Encoded protein: CASSPTGGIHEQYF.

The V and J genes are TRBV12-5 and TRBJ1-1, with D uncertain. The CDR3 totals 11 residues. Trimming took 6 bases from V and 6 from J, leaving 8 bases between them. Germline V gives CDR1 LGHNT, CDR2 FRNRAP. CDR3 DNA: TGTGCTAGTGGGGGAGATTCTGAAGCTTTCTTT. This codes for CASGGDSEAFF.

This clonotype came up many times. The J gene is TRBJ1-2, the V gene TRBV30, with D possibly matching TRBD1 (5 bases). V lost 5 bases and J lost 2, with 12 bases in between. The germline V gene encodes CDR1 GTSNPN and CDR2 SVGIG (reference sequence). CDR3 length equals 13 residues. CDR3 region: CAWHHPGNYGYTF. CDR3 nucleotides: TGTGCCTGGCATCACCCAGGGAACTATGGCTACACCTTC.

This clonotype was observed at least ten times. The CDR3 sequence is CASSGEGRLIVVEGYTF. As DNA, the CDR3 is TGTGCCAGCAGTGGGGAAGGACGTCTTATAGTAGTCGAGGGCTACACCTTC. The chain uses TRBV28 and TRBJ1-2; D not resolved. Germline loops: CDR1 MDHEN, CDR2 SYDVKM. V lost 5 bases to trimming and J lost 8 bases, with 27 bases between them. The length of the CDR3 is 17 residues.

In this sample, this clonotype turned up many times. The chain is built from TRBV2 and TRBJ2-7, with TRBD2 identical over 7 bases. Germline V lookup: CDR1 SNHLY, CDR2 FYNNEI. The CDR3 covers 14 residues. V shed 5 bases, J shed 1 base, and the junction held 5 bases outside the gene matches. The CDR3 sequence: CASSFLAESYEQYF. In DNA form, the CDR3 reads TGTGCCAGCAGTTTCCTAGCGGAATCCTACGAGCAGTACTTC.

This clonotype was found many times. The chain recombines TRBV6-2 or TRBV6-3 with TRBJ2-5, with TRBD2 identical over 10 bases. The CDR3 length is 19 residues. Losses at the gene ends were 6 bases for V and 5 bases for J; bases not matched to a gene: 21. The germline CDR1 and CDR2 sequences are MNHEY and SVGEGT. The CDR3, as DNA: TGTGCCAGCAGCCCCCGGGTCGGGCTAGCGGGGGAATTACATGAGACCCAGTACTTC. Protein: CASSPRVGLAGELHETQYF.

This clonotype has ten or more counts. The genes are TRBV27 and TRBJ1-5; TRBD1 is a possible D gene (5 bases). This CDR3 has 15 amino acids. Trimming pared 6 bases from V and 4 bases from J, leaving 16 bases between. Germline V gene data show CDR1 as MNHEY and CDR2 as SMNVEV (reference sequence). DNA for the CDR3: TGTGCCAGCAGGAAAGGGGACCGAGCTAATCAGCCCCAGCATTTT. Its protein is CASRKGDRANQPQHF.

This clonotype was observed many times. The rearrangement uses TRBV7-9 and TRBJ1-2; TRBD1 is a possible D gene (5 bases). This CDR3 comprises 15 residues. V was pared by 5 bases and J by 6 bases, with 19 bases between. CDR1 is SEHNR, CDR2 FQNEAQ, per germline (reference sequence). Written as DNA, the CDR3 is TGTGCCAGCAGCCCATTGATCAACAGGCCGAATGGCTACACCTTC. This sequence encodes CASSPLINRPNGYTF. Supplemented by reference TRBV7-9 and TRBJ1-2, the full variable domain reads DTGVSQNPRHKITKRGQNVTFRCDPISEHNRLYWYRQTLGQGPEFLTYFQNEAQLEKSRLLSDRFSAERPKGSFSTLEIQRTEQGDSAMYLCASSPLINRPNGYTFGSGTRLTVV.

This clonotype was recorded at least ten times. V usage is TRBV2 and J usage is TRBJ1-1; the D is unclear. V was pared by 3 bases and J by 4 bases, with 12 bases between. This CDR3 spans 14 amino acids. Germline V gene lookup returns CDR1 SNHLY and CDR2 FYNNEI. The CDR3 is CASSDEGGGTEAFF. DNA of the CDR3: TGTGCCAGCAGTGATGAGGGAGGTGGCACTGAAGCTTTCTTT.

The chain combines TRBV12-3 or TRBV12-4 with TRBJ2-5, with TRBD2 matching 9 bases. Losses at the gene ends were 5 bases for V and 2 bases for J; bases not matched to a gene: 6. This CDR3 is built from 15 residues. The CDR3 nucleotides read TGTGCCAGCAGTATGCTAGCGGGACGGCAAGAGACCCAGTACTTC. Translated: CASSMLAGRQETQYF.